The 30 T cell receptor beta chains given below trace back to one sample, sequenced in a study of blood T cells in healthy people across ages. With a J-beta primer mix and a sample-barcoded 5' primer, a second PCR ran about 7 to 12 cycles. One entry per CDR3 protein results from TCRdb running MiXCR on the 5' RACE reads. The sample shows about 670,000 distinct CDR3 sequences, 52% of them seen only once. Specimen: blood. Every receptor here comes from a woman older than 75 in good health.

The rearrangement links TRBV20-1 to TRBJ2-5; no firm D call. The tail of the sequence fits TRBJ2-7 better, so the J call may be wrong. CDR3 length equals 12 residues. CDR1 is DFQATT, CDR2 SNEGSKA, per germline (reference sequence). This CDR3 is CSAREARSEQYF. The CDR3 DNA follows: TGCAGTGCTAGAGAGGCGCGGTCCGAGCAGTACTTC.

A remark on this clonotype: One junction end does not reproduce the germline sequence, and a read error may be involved. This chain links TRBV5-1 with TRBJ2-4; D unclear. CDR3 length equals 8 residues. CDR1 and CDR2 from the germline V gene are SGHRS and YFSETQ. In nucleotides, the CDR3 is TGCGCCAGCAGCCCTAGAGACTTC. Translation: CASSPRDF.

This clonotype showed up just a few times. This chain joins TRBV20-1 and TRBJ2-7; 7 nucleotides match TRBD2. With 6 bases clipped from V and 7 bases from J, the junction kept 9 bases outside the gene matches. This CDR3 is 12 amino acids long. CDR1 and CDR2 (germline): DFQATT, SNEGSKA (reference sequence). Here the CDR3 reads CSAKSGVREQYF. CDR3 in DNA: TGCAGTGCAAAGAGCGGGGTGAGGGAGCAGTACTTC.

The DNA of the CDR3 is TGTGCCAGCAGACAACCCGGGACAGGGTATTTTACGGAGCAGTACTTC. This encodes CASRQPGTGYFTEQYF. The chain joins TRBV2 to TRBJ2-7; the match to TRBD1 covers 9 bases. Germline lookup yields CDR1 SNHLY and CDR2 FYNNEI. After removal of 6 bases from V and 7 bases from J, the junction contained 16 bases not matched to a gene. CDR3 length equals 16 residues.

The genes are TRBV24-1 and TRBJ2-5; D could derive from TRBD1 or TRBD2 (5 bases each). The CDR3 loop spans 15 amino acids. V lost 4 bases and J 3 bases, leaving 14 bases between the germline ends. Germline CDR1 KGHDR, CDR2 SFDVKD. CDR3 loop: CATSETGPIKETQYF. For the CDR3, the DNA is TGTGCCACCAGTGAAACGGGACCTATCAAAGAGACCCAGTACTTC.

The gene calls are TRBV6-5 and TRBJ2-3; 8 bases agree with TRBD2. CDR3 size: 15 residues. Germline V CDR1 and CDR2: MNHEY, SVGAGI. V was clipped by 5 bases and J by 1 base; unmatched bases: 5. In nucleotides, the CDR3 is TGTGCCAGCAGTGCCTACGGGAGGGGCACAGATACGCAGTATTTT. This gives the protein CASSAYGRGTDTQYF.

Many counts were recorded for this clonotype. V is TRBV15 and J is TRBJ2-1; D call uncertain. The CDR3 runs to 12 residues. CDR1 is LNHNV, CDR2 YYDKDF, per germline (reference sequence). V lost 3 bases and J 8 bases, leaving 8 bases between the germline ends. This chain's CDR3 is CATSSHLYEQFF. The CDR3, as DNA: TGTGCCACCAGCAGTCACCTTTATGAGCAGTTCTTC.

The sample holds many counts of this clonotype. V usage is TRBV12-3 or TRBV12-4 and J usage is TRBJ2-5, with D tentatively TRBD2 (5 bases). V dropped 5 bases and J dropped 2 bases, with 15 bases sitting between them. CDR3 size: 15 residues. The DNA for the CDR3 is TGTGCCAGCAGTCGAAACCCCGGGAATCAAGAGACCCAGTACTTC. Its translation is CASSRNPGNQETQYF.

This clonotype was seen a handful of times. This rearrangement joins TRBV27 to TRBJ2-6; D remains unclear. The CDR3 loop spans 13 amino acids. V lost 6 bases and J lost 3, with 6 bases in between. The germline V gene encodes CDR1 MNHEY and CDR2 SMNVEV (reference sequence). CDR3 loop: CASSAFGANVLTF. The CDR3 nucleotides read TGTGCCAGCAGCGCCTTTGGGGCCAACGTCCTGACTTTC.

As concerns this clonotype: This could be a read error, since a much larger clone is one nucleotide away. The CDR3 bases are TGTGTCAGCAACCCGGACTCTTCCGACTACAATGAGCAGTTCTTC. Translating it yields CVSNPDSSDYNEQFF. The chain joins TRBV7-2 to TRBJ2-1; D may be TRBD2 (5 bases). This CDR3 contains 15 residues. Germline-derived CDR1 and CDR2 are SGHTA and FQGNSA.

This clonotype was observed a handful of times. A single base separates this from a much larger clone, so it may be a read error. This sequence joins TRBV11-2 and TRBJ2-5, with a weak D call TRBD1 (6 bases). CDR1 and CDR2 from the germline V gene are SGHAT and FQNNGV. Trimming took 5 bases from V and 1 from J, leaving 14 bases between them. This CDR3 comprises 15 residues. This CDR3 reads CASSGGDTTQETQYF. The CDR3 DNA sequence: TGTGCCAGCAGCGGTGGGGACACGACCCAAGAGACCCAGTACTTC.

The gene calls are TRBV10-3 and TRBJ2-6, with D unresolved. Between the trimmed V and J ends, which lost 1 base and 0 bases, there was a span of 4 bases. The length of the CDR3 is 15 residues. Germline V lookup: CDR1 ENHRY, CDR2 SYGVKD. The chain's CDR3 is CAISEYNSGANVLTF. CDR3 nucleotide sequence: TGTGCCATCAGTGAGTACAACTCTGGGGCCAACGTCCTGACTTTC.

The chain couples TRBV10-3 to TRBJ2-1; D is ambiguous. From germline, CDR1 is ENHRY and CDR2 SYGVKD. The CDR3 consists of 14 residues. Trimming took 4 bases from V and 4 from J, leaving 11 bases between them. Here the CDR3 reads CAISVGGSYNEQFF. The DNA for the CDR3 is TGTGCCATCAGTGTGGGCGGTTCGTACAATGAGCAGTTCTTC.

About this clonotype itself: A read error is possible here, since a much larger clone lies one base away. The gene calls are TRBV5-1 and TRBJ2-3; 7 bases are a match to TRBD2. The CDR3 has 14 residues. Germline V CDR1 and CDR2: SGHRS, YFSETQ. Losses at the gene ends were 4 bases for V and 2 bases for J; bases not matched to a gene: 4. CDR3 protein: CASSERDATDTQYF. In nucleotides, the CDR3 is TGCGCCAGCAGCGAGCGGGACGCCACAGATACGCAGTATTTT.

This chain links TRBV27 with TRBJ1-5; no clear D gene. Trimming left V 5 bases short and J 4 bases short, with 12 bases between. CDR1 is MNHEY, CDR2 SMNVEV, per germline (reference sequence). The CDR3 spans 14 residues. CDR3: CASSNNLGNQPQHF. The CDR3 DNA follows: TGTGCCAGCAGTAACAATCTGGGTAATCAGCCCCAGCATTTT.

A single count supports this clonotype. V gene TRBV5-1 combines with J gene TRBJ2-3; D possibly uses TRBD1 or TRBD2 (6 bases each). The germline V gene encodes CDR1 SGHRS and CDR2 YFSETQ. V gave up 2 bases and J gave up 1 base, with 14 bases separating them. The CDR3 contains 16 residues. For the CDR3, the DNA is TGCGCCAGCAGCTTAGTGGGGGGCCTCGGCACAGATACGCAGTATTTT. Translation: CASSLVGGLGTDTQYF.

This clonotype was seen repeatedly, ten times or more. The chain employs TRBV20-1 and TRBJ1-2, with a possible D match to TRBD1 (5 bases). Germline V gene sequence: CDR1 DFQATT, CDR2 SNEGSKA (reference sequence). The CDR3 consists of 14 residues. V was cut by 3 bases and J by 3 bases, with 14 bases left in between. The CDR3 here is CSASRDRGYYGYTF. CDR3 bases: TGCAGTGCTAGTAGGGATCGGGGCTACTATGGCTACACCTTC.

This chain connects TRBV7-3 to TRBJ2-1, with D possibly being TRBD1 or TRBD2 (5 bases each). Germline CDR1 reads SGHTA; CDR2 reads FQGTGA. This CDR3 comprises 15 residues. V was clipped by 3 bases and J by 9 bases, with 18 bases between them. The CDR3 region has the DNA TGTGCCAGCAGCTTGAAAGTCCGCCCTGGGGGTGAGCAGTTCTTC. Translation gives CASSLKVRPGGEQFF.

This clonotype was picked up many times. The genes are TRBV12-3 or TRBV12-4 and TRBJ2-3; D perhaps matches TRBD1 (5 bases). The CDR3 consists of 15 residues. Trimming took 6 bases from V and 0 from J, leaving 13 bases between them. DNA of the CDR3: TGTGCCAGCAGCCCCAGGGAAACTAGCACAGATACGCAGTATTTT. Protein sequence: CASSPRETSTDTQYF.

This chain joins TRBV6-1 and TRBJ1-1; no clear D gene. The germline V gene has CDR1 MNHNS and CDR2 SASEGT. With 2 bases removed from V and 5 bases from J, the gap between germline ends came to 9 bases. The CDR3 has 13 amino acids. As DNA, the CDR3 is TGTGCCAGCAGTGAAACCCCCCGGACTGAAGCTTTCTTT. Its protein is CASSETPRTEAFF.

This clonotype was detected only a few times. The chain links TRBV3-1 to TRBJ1-2, with unresolved D. Trimming cost V 0 bases and J 8 bases, with 13 bases left between them. CDR3 length: 14 residues. Germline CDR1 LGHDT, CDR2 YNNKEL (reference sequence). CDR3 sequence (DNA): TGTGCCAGCAGCCAAGATCCGGAACTGCGGGGCTACACCTTC. Translated, it gives CASSQDPELRGYTF.

This clonotype was seen only a few times. The J gene is TRBJ2-3, the V gene TRBV12-3 or TRBV12-4; D is ambiguous. The CDR3 length is 15 residues. The V end lost 7 bases, the J end lost 4 bases, and 18 bases lay between the germline ends. CDR3 in amino acids: CASTRGPFLSDTQYF. CDR3 nucleotides: TGTGCCAGCACCCGAGGCCCCTTTTTGTCAGATACGCAGTATTTT.

The table lists this clonotype with many counts. The chain is built from TRBV5-1 and TRBJ2-3, with 8 positions matching TRBD2. V gave up 3 bases and J gave up 0 bases; unmatched junction bases: 0. In germline, CDR1 is SGHRS, CDR2 YFSETQ. CDR3 length: 14 amino acids. The CDR3 DNA sequence: TGCGCCAGCAGCTGGACTAGCAGCACAGATACGCAGTATTTT. Protein sequence: CASSWTSSTDTQYF.

This clonotype appeared many times. The CDR3, as DNA: TGTGCCAGCAGCTTAGGTTGGGGTAGCTCCTACGAGCAGTACTTC. Translated, it gives CASSLGWGSSYEQYF. The chain uses TRBV7-2 and TRBJ2-7; no firm D call. V shed 1 base and J shed 0 bases, with 10 bases lying between them. Germline values: CDR1 SGHTA, CDR2 FQGNSA. CDR3 length: 15 amino acids.

The V call is TRBV2, the J call TRBJ1-1; D unresolved. The CDR3 extends over 12 amino acids. Per the germline V gene, CDR1 is SNHLY and CDR2 is FYNNEI. V lost 8 bases to trimming and J lost 5 bases, with 12 bases between them. In nucleotides, the CDR3 is TGTGCCAGCGGCGGGCCTGGGACTGAAGCTTTCTTT. This encodes CASGGPGTEAFF.

This chain connects TRBV9 to TRBJ2-1; D uncertain. The CDR3 contains 17 residues. Trimming shortened V by 1 base and J by 1 base, and 15 bases separated the two germline ends. Germline CDR1 reads SGDLS; CDR2 reads YYNGEE. The CDR3 DNA sequence: TGTGCCAGCAGCGTACTACCCGAGCGACCTTCCTACAATGAGCAGTTCTTC. Protein product: CASSVLPERPSYNEQFF.

This clonotype was observed a handful of times. The chain recombines TRBV20-1 with TRBJ1-5; no definite D call. V gave up 3 bases and J gave up 0 bases, with 9 bases separating them. The CDR3 runs to 14 residues. The V gene's germline CDR1 is DFQATT and CDR2 SNEGSKA (reference sequence). CDR3 DNA: TGCAGTGCTAGGAGCACTGATAGCAATCAGCCCCAGCATTTT. Translating gives CSARSTDSNQPQHF.

With respect to this clonotype: With a much larger clone just one base away, this may be a read error. CDR3 residues: CASSFVIGDTQYF. The CDR3 DNA sequence: TGCGCCAGCAGCTTTGTGATAGGAGATACGCAGTATTTT. The chain recombines TRBV5-1 with TRBJ2-3; D is unresolved. The CDR3 is made up of 13 amino acids. V was clipped by 2 bases and J by 5 bases, with 9 bases between them. Germline V CDR1 and CDR2: SGHRS, YFSETQ.

As regards this clonotype: A junction end diverges from the germline sequence, so it may reflect a read error. The chain combines TRBV7-9 with TRBJ1-1; D possibly corresponds to TRBD1 (6 bases). CDR3 size: 15 residues. Germline CDR1 is SEHNR and CDR2 is FQNEAQ (reference sequence). The CDR3: CASSLRDIRNTVAFF. The CDR3, as DNA: TGTGCCAGCAGCCTCAGGGACATCCGGAACACTGTAGCTTTCTTT.

This clonotype was detected ten times or more. The J gene is TRBJ1-3, the V gene TRBV20-1; D uncertain. Between the trimmed V and J ends, which lost 1 base and 0 bases, there was a span of 7 bases. CDR3 length: 14 residues. CDR1 and CDR2 (germline): DFQATT, SNEGSKA (reference sequence). The CDR3 nucleotides are TGCAGTGCTAGAGGTGCTGGCTCTGGAAACACCATATATTTT. As protein: CSARGAGSGNTIYF.